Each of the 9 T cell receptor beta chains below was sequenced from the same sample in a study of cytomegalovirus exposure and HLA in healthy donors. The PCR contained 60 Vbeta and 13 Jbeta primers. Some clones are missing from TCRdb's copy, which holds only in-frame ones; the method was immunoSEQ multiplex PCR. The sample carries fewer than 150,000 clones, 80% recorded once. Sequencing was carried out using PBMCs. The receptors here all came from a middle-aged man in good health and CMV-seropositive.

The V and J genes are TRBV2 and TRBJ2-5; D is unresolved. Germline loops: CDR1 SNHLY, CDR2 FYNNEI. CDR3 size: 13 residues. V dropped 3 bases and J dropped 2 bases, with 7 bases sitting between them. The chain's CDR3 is CASSDPRQETQYF. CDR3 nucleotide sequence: TGTGCCAGCAGTGATCCCAGGCAAGAGACCCAGTACTTC. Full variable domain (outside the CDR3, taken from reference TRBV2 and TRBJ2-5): EPEVTQTPSHQVTQMGQEVILRCVPISNHLYFYWYRQILGQKVEFLVSFYNNEISEKSEIFDDQFSVERPDGSNFTLKIRSTKLEDSAMYFCASSDPRQETQYFGPGTRLLVL.

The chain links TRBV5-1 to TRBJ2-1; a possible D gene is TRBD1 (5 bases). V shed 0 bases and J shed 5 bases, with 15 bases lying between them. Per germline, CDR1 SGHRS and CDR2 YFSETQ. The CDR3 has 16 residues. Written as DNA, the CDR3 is TGCGCCAGCAGCTTGGCCCACGGACACCCAAACAATGAGCAGTTCTTC. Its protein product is CASSLAHGHPNNEQFF.

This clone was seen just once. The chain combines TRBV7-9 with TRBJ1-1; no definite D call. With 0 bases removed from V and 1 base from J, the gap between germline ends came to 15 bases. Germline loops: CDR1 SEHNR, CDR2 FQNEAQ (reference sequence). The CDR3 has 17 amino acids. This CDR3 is CASSLAPRVNPNTEAFF. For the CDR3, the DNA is TGTGCCAGCAGCTTAGCGCCGCGCGTTAACCCGAACACTGAAGCTTTCTTT.

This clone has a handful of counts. CDR3 nucleotides: TGTGCCAGCAGCCTAGCGGGTGGTCTTGGGGATACGCAGTATTTT. Translating gives CASSLAGGLGDTQYF. V is TRBV11-2 and J is TRBJ2-3, with 8 bases aligning to TRBD2. V gave up 5 bases and J gave up 6 bases; unmatched junction bases: 10. The CDR3 length is 15 residues. In germline, CDR1 is SGHAT, CDR2 FQNNGV.

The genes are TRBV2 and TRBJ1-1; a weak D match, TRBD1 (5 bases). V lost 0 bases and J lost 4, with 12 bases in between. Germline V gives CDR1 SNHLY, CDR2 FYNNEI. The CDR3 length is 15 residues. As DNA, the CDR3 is TGTGCCAGCAGTGAAGCGAGCAGGGTAGGCACTGAAGCTTTCTTT. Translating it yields CASSEASRVGTEAFF.

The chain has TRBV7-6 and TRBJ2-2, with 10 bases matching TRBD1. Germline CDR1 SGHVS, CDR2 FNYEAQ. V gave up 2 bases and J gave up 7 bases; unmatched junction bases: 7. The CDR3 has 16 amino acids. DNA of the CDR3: TGTGCCAGCAGCTTAAGGGACAGGGGTAACGGCGGGGAGCTGTTTTTT. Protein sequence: CASSLRDRGNGGELFF.

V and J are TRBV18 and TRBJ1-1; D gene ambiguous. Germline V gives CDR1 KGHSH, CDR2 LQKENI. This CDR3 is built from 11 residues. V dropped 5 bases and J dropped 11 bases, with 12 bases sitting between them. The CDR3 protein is CASSIDLEAFF. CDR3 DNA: TGTGCCAGCTCAATCGACCTGGAGGCTTTCTTT.

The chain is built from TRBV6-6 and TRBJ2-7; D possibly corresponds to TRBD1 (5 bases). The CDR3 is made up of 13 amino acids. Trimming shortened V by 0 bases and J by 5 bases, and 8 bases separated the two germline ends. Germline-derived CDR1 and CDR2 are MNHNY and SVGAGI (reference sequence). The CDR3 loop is CASSYSRGHEQYF. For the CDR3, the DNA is TGTGCCAGCAGTTACTCAAGGGGCCACGAGCAGTACTTC.

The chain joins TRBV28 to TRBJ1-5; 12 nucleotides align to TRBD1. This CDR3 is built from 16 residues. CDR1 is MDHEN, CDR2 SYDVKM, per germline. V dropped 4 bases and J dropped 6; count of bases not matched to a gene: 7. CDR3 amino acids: CASSSPGTGGTQPQHF. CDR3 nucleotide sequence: TGTGCCAGCAGTTCGCCCGGGACAGGGGGCACTCAGCCCCAGCATTTT.